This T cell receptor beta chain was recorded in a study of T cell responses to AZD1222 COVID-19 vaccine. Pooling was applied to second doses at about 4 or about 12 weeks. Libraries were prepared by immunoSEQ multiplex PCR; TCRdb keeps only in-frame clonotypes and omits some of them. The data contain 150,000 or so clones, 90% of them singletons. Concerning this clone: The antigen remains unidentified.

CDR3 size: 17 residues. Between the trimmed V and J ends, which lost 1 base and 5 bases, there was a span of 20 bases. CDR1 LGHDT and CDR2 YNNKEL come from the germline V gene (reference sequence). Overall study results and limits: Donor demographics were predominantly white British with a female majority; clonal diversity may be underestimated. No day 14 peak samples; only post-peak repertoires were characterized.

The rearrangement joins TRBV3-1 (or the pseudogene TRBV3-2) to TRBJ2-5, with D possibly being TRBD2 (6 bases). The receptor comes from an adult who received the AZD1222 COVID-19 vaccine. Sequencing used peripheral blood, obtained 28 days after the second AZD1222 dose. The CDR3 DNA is TGTGCCAGCAGCCAAGGCCTGGGACTCCTTCGTGGGGAGACCCAGTACTTC. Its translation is CASSQGLGLLRGETQYF.